This T cell receptor beta chain was identified during a study of CD8 T cells in Susac syndrome. Findings of the study overall: An acknowledgment was made by the study that its TCR sequencing and HLA analysis involved relatively few individuals.

With respect to this clonotype: Its antigen is undetermined.

TCR beta sequencing covered blood CD8+ and CD4+ T cells. The germline CDR1 and CDR2 sequences are MNHEY and SMNVEV (reference sequence). CDR3 length: 14 amino acids. Trimming left V 6 bases short and J 1 base short, with 11 bases between. cDNA came from 0.5 to 1 ug RNA primed by random hexamers. Amplification of TCR beta CDR3 was carried out by immunoSEQ multiplex PCR, which covered 54 Vbeta and 13 Jbeta segments. TCRdb reanalysed the immunoSEQ multiplex PCR reads using MiXCR and keeps one entry per CDR3 protein. The sample lists some 120,000 distinct CDR3 sequences; about 93% were seen once. The clonotype originates from a human donor in good health. The gene calls are TRBV27 and TRBJ2-3; D unclear. What was sequenced was CD4+ T cells from PBMCs. Here the CDR3 reads CASSLLSRTDTQYF. DNA of the CDR3: TGTGCCAGCAGCCTCCTTTCCCGCACAGATACGCAGTATTTT.